The clone carrying this T cell receptor (beta chain) has only a few counts. Antigen unknown. The source of the sample is a study of response to subunit inactivated influenza vaccine. General study points: Every seasonal influenza vaccination brings in few new T cells, the authors suggested.

Germline CDR1 SGHRS, CDR2 YFSETQ. The CDR3 covers 15 residues. The trim removed 4 bases at V and 2 bases at J, leaving 2 bases unmatched. A single record per CDR3 protein comes from TCRdb applying MiXCR to the RT-PCR reads. The sample includes about 830,000 distinct CDR3 sequences, 18% seen only once; the top ten take approximately 10%. The V call is TRBV5-1, the J call TRBJ2-1; 11 bases fit TRBD1. The specimen comprised PBMCs from blood, sampled roughly 5 days after vaccination. This receptor was taken from a man between 50 and 59 years old who received an inactivated influenza vaccine. The CDR3 sequence is CASSKDRGPYNEQFF. The CDR3 bases are TGCGCCAGCAGCAAGGACAGGGGGCCCTACAATGAGCAGTTCTTC.